The rows below give T cell receptor beta chains drawn from one sample of a study of T cell responses to AZD1222 COVID-19 vaccine. Assay: immunoSEQ multiplex PCR; the TCRdb copy retains only in-frame clones and omits some. Of 120,000 or so clones in the sample, approximately 85% are singletons; the top ten hold 4.6%. Sequencing used peripheral blood, obtained on day 0 of AZD1222 vaccination. These receptors came from an adult in good health. Both conserved end residues are part of each CDR3. The order of the fields is V gene, clone size, D gene, J gene, CDR3 protein, CDR3 DNA. D genes are given only for firm matches. The size entry is marked missing in some rows and otherwise reads once, few, many or a size class.

>TRBV6-5|-|TRBD2|TRBJ2-1
CASSLAGVSYNEQFF
TGTGCCAGCAGCCTAGCGGGAGTGTCCTACAATGAGCAGTTCTTC
>TRBV24-1|-|TRBD1|TRBJ1-2
CATRPGTGDGYTF
TGTGCCACCAGGCCCGGGACAGGGGATGGCTACACCTTC
>TRBV7-9|-|-|TRBJ1-3
CASSQLPRAGRSGNTIYF
TGTGCCAGCAGCCAACTCCCTCGGGCAGGGCGCTCTGGAAACACCATATATTTT
>TRBV6-5|-|-|TRBJ2-1
CASSYESRGLNEQFF
TGTGCCAGCAGTTACGAATCCCGGGGGCTAAATGAGCAGTTCTTC
>TRBV18|-|-|TRBJ1-4
CASTPGWGNEKLFF
TGTGCCAGCACCCCAGGGTGGGGTAATGAAAAACTGTTTTTT
>TRBV5-6|-|-|TRBJ1-6
CASSLRGVSYNSPLHF
TGTGCCAGCAGCTTGCGGGGGGTCTCCTATAATTCACCCCTCCACTTT
>TRBV19|-|TRBD2|TRBJ2-1
CASSLFSGGDNEQFF
TGTGCCAGTAGCCTCTTTAGCGGGGGGGACAATGAGCAGTTCTTC
>TRBV4-1|-|TRBD2|TRBJ2-7
CASSQDLVGLAGRYEQYF
TGCGCCAGCAGCCAAGATCTTGTAGGACTAGCGGGGAGGTACGAGCAGTACTTC
>TRBV9|-|-|TRBJ2-7
CASSSTRYEQYF
TGTGCCAGCAGCTCTACCCGCTACGAGCAGTACTTC
>TRBV11-2|-|-|TRBJ2-7
CASSLVLGVSEQYF
TGTGCCAGCAGCTTAGTACTAGGGGTCAGCGAGCAGTACTTC
>TRBV3-1/TRBV3-2|few|-|TRBJ1-2
CASSGLGTHGYTF
TGTGCCAGCAGCGGATTAGGTACCCATGGCTACACCTTC
>TRBV5-4|-|TRBD2|TRBJ2-1
CASSFGLAGGDNEQFF
TGTGCCAGCAGCTTCGGACTAGCGGGAGGCGACAATGAGCAGTTCTTC
>TRBV27|-|TRBD1|TRBJ2-2
CASSLTPGGNTGELFF
TGTGCCAGCAGTTTAACTCCAGGGGGCAACACCGGGGAGCTGTTTTTT
>TRBV28|-|-|TRBJ2-4
CASRQQGNKNIQYF
TGTGCCAGCAGGCAACAGGGAAACAAAAACATTCAGTACTTC
>TRBV10-1|-|-|TRBJ1-5
CASSGESNQPQHF
TGCGCCAGCAGTGGGGAGAGCAATCAGCCCCAGCATTTT
>TRBV18|once|-|TRBJ2-2
CASSLAQPGELFF
TGTGCCAGCTCGCTTGCGCAGCCCGGGGAGCTGTTTTTT
>TRBV28|-|TRBD2|TRBJ2-7
CASSGGLAGISYEQYF
TGTGCCAGCAGCGGGGGACTAGCGGGCATATCCTACGAGCAGTACTTC
>TRBV6-4|-|-|TRBJ1-5
CASSPELQGQPQHF
TGTGCCAGCAGCCCCGAGTTACAAGGACAGCCCCAGCATTTT
>TRBV9|-|-|TRBJ1-4
CASSVGGSATNEKLFF
TGTGCCAGCAGCGTAGGGGGATCTGCAACTAATGAAAAACTGTTTTTT
>TRBV6-5|-|-|TRBJ1-4
CASRPTGAGKLFF
TGTGCCAGCAGACCCACGGGAGCGGGAAAACTGTTTTTT
>TRBV6-2/TRBV6-3|few|TRBD1|TRBJ1-5
CASSYSLGQGESNQPQHF
TGTGCCAGCAGTTACTCTCTTGGACAGGGGGAAAGCAATCAGCCCCAGCATTTT
>TRBV30|-|-|TRBJ2-3
CAWSRRGRDTQYF
TGTGCCTGGAGTAGGCGGGGGCGAGATACGCAGTATTTT
>TRBV18|-|-|TRBJ2-3
CASSPRTLGTDTQYF
TGTGCCAGCTCACCCCGAACGCTCGGCACAGATACGCAGTATTTT
>TRBV7-9|-|-|TRBJ1-3
CASSLSLSGNTIYF
TGTGCCAGCAGCTTATCTCTTTCTGGAAACACCATATATTTT
>TRBV6-5|-|-|TRBJ1-2
CASSPTGGAAYGYTF
TGTGCCAGCAGTCCAACGGGGGGGGCTGCCTATGGCTACACCTTC
>TRBV24-1|-|-|TRBJ1-2
CATSDGYSGYTF
TGTGCCACCAGTGATGGGTATTCAGGCTACACCTTC
>TRBV27|-|TRBD1|TRBJ2-7
CASSVDRGRYEQYF
TGTGCCAGCAGTGTAGACAGGGGGCGGTACGAGCAGTACTTC
>TRBV11-2|-|TRBD1|TRBJ1-1
CASSFYRGTEAFF
TGTGCCAGCAGCTTTTACAGGGGGACTGAAGCTTTCTTT
>TRBV19|-|TRBD2|TRBJ2-3
CASSRLAGITVGQYF
TGTGCCAGTAGTCGCCTAGCGGGCATAACTGTGGGGCAGTATTTT
>TRBV7-9|-|TRBD1|TRBJ2-2
CASSLLGQLNTGELFF
TGTGCCAGCAGCTTATTGGGACAGTTAAACACCGGGGAGCTGTTTTTT
>TRBV5-6|-|TRBD2|TRBJ2-3
CASSLLHSGGGPDTQYF
TGTGCCAGCAGCTTGCTGCATAGCGGGGGGGGGCCAGATACGCAGTATTTT
>TRBV19|few|-|TRBJ1-3
CASRDGGSGNTIYF
TGTGCCAGCAGGGACGGTGGTTCCGGAAACACCATATATTTT
>TRBV7-2|-|TRBD1|TRBJ2-7
CASILGGTASNEQYF
TGTGCCAGCATCCTTGGTGGGACAGCCTCTAACGAGCAGTACTTC
>TRBV5-1|-|TRBD2|TRBJ2-3
CASSVGLAGMSTDTQYF
TGCGCCAGCAGCGTAGGACTAGCGGGGATGAGCACAGATACGCAGTATTTT
>TRBV2|-|-|TRBJ1-5
CASSEGRGANQPQHF
TGTGCCAGCAGTGAGGGTCGGGGCGCCAATCAGCCCCAGCATTTT
>TRBV7-9|-|-|TRBJ2-2
CASSPSDGAFTNTGELFF
TGTGCCAGCAGCCCCTCGGACGGGGCCTTCACGAACACCGGGGAGCTGTTTTTT
>TRBV28|few|TRBD1|TRBJ1-5
CASSWQGAVQPQHF
TGTGCCAGCAGTTGGCAGGGGGCTGTCCAGCCCCAGCATTTT
>TRBV28|-|-|TRBJ1-5
CASSVTELSRHF
TGTGCCAGCAGTGTGACAGAGCTCAGTCGGCATTTT
>TRBV6-2/TRBV6-3|-|TRBD1|TRBJ2-5
CASSRTGRRETQYF
TGTGCCAGCAGCAGGACAGGGCGGAGGGAGACCCAGTACTTC
>TRBV7-9|-|-|TRBJ1-2
CASSLSTRLVGYTF
TGTGCCAGCAGCTTGTCAACCAGGCTGGTTGGCTACACCTTC
>TRBV24-1|-|TRBD1|TRBJ2-1
CATSDPWTGSREGFYEQFF
TGTGCCACCAGTGATCCGTGGACAGGGTCGCGGGAAGGATTCTATGAGCAGTTCTTC
>TRBV11-3|-|-|TRBJ2-3
CASSRGTEGTQYF
TGTGCCAGCAGCCGCGGGACAGAAGGTACGCAGTATTTT